This T cell receptor beta chain was sequenced during a study of shared clonotypes between healthy human individuals. Notes on this clone: This CDR3 is also generated by other DNA sequences in the sample.

Germline V gene sequence: CDR1 SQVTM, CDR2 ANQGSEA. The CDR3 extends over 12 amino acids. Unmatched junction bases numbered 1, after V lost 5 bases and J lost 4 bases. Each replicate PCR on the sorted subsets used 200 to 250 ng DNA (around 31,000 T cell genomes). TCRdb keeps only in-frame clones here, not all; method: immunoSEQ multiplex PCR. The top ten clones hold 1.2% of a sample with over a million clones, 96% of them seen once. The chain combines TRBV29-1 with TRBJ2-5, with 10 bases aligning to TRBD2. The receptor was isolated from a man aged 25 to 40 in good health. The sequencing input was naive CD4+ T cells sorted from blood. This sample's subset: CD45RA+ positively selected. The CDR3 loop is CSVLAGVETQYF. The CDR3 DNA follows: TGCAGCGTTCTAGCGGGAGTAGAGACCCAGTACTTC.